This T cell receptor beta chain was obtained from a study of identical twins. Trimming cost V 5 bases and J 3 bases, with 17 bases left between them. The length of the CDR3 is 16 residues. TCRdb reanalysed the 5' RACE reads using MiXCR and keeps one entry per CDR3 protein. The sample carries over 500,000 distinct CDR3 sequences, 22% recorded once. The data also belong to a second study, concerning T cells expressing NK-cell markers. This second study says: In a group of about six donors, dominant NKG2C+ clonotypes represented roughly 1.0-7.5% of CD8+ T cells.

Sequenced input: CD4+ T cells sorted from blood. The chain combines TRBV12-3 or TRBV12-4 with TRBJ2-1; maybe TRBD2 (5 bases). This sequence was found in a woman aged 18-29 years in good health. The CDR3 spells CASSPSRTGVYNEQFF. For the CDR3, the DNA is TGTGCCAGCAGTCCGTCGAGGACTGGAGTCTACAATGAGCAGTTCTTC.